What follows are 15 T cell receptor beta chains derived from one specimen sequenced in a study of CD8+ T cells in alopecia areata. Noted treatment: oral pan-JAK inhibitor, 5-10 mg twice daily. RNA was isolated and reverse transcribed to cDNA, the sequencing template. TCRdb's table, derived via immunoSEQ multiplex PCR, lists solely in-frame clones and lacks some. Among 150,000 to 200,000 clones, over 55% were seen once, and the ten largest hold under 1.2%. The sample in question was CD4+ T cells sorted from blood, obtained at week 24, from a patient treated with tofacitinib. The receptors come from a human donor with alopecia areata.

The V gene is TRBV25-1, the J gene TRBJ2-1, with a tentative D call TRBD2 (5 bases). Germline V gene sequence: CDR1 MGHDK, CDR2 SYGVNS. The CDR3 contains 13 residues. V dropped 3 bases and J dropped 10 bases, with 13 bases sitting between them. The DNA of the CDR3 is TGTGCCAGCAGTGATCCGGGGATAATAGAGCAGTTCTTC. Protein product: CASSDPGIIEQFF.

This chain links TRBV6-5 with TRBJ1-6; 7 nucleotides agree with TRBD1. The CDR3 has 13 amino acids. J lost 6 bases, V lost 5 bases, and 1 base had no gene match. CDR1 and CDR2 from the germline V gene are MNHEY and SVGAGI. This CDR3 reads CASSDRVNSPLHF. CDR3 DNA: TGTGCCAGCAGTGACAGGGTTAATTCACCCCTCCACTTT.

The chain has TRBV7-9 and TRBJ2-7; no definite D call. The V gene's germline CDR1 is SEHNR and CDR2 FQNEAQ (reference sequence). The CDR3 contains 12 residues. V lost 5 bases to trimming and J lost 5 bases, with 10 bases between them. CDR3 amino acids: CASSISRDEQYF. As DNA, the CDR3 is TGTGCCAGCAGCATTTCACGGGACGAGCAGTACTTC.

The rearrangement uses TRBV30 and TRBJ1-1; D may be TRBD1 (6 bases). The length of the CDR3 is 15 residues. V was pared by 0 bases and J by 0 bases, with 11 bases between. Germline-derived CDR1 and CDR2 are GTSNPN and SVGIG (reference sequence). Here the CDR3 reads CAWSVPGVMNTEAFF. For the CDR3, the DNA is TGTGCCTGGAGTGTCCCAGGGGTAATGAACACTGAAGCTTTCTTT.

The rearrangement joins TRBV6-1 to TRBJ2-7; TRBD1 matches at 9 bases. CDR3 length equals 18 residues. Trimming removed 0 bases from V and 3 bases from J; junction bases left unmatched: 12. Germline CDR1 is MNHNS and CDR2 is SASEGT. The CDR3 region is CASSEALRAGTGNYEQYF. As DNA, the CDR3 is TGTGCCAGCAGTGAAGCGCTTCGTGCCGGGACAGGGAACTACGAGCAGTACTTC.

This clone was counted only a few times. The chain recombines TRBV19 with TRBJ1-2, with D perhaps TRBD1 (5 bases). Germline V lookup: CDR1 LNHDA, CDR2 SQIVND (reference sequence). Deletions cut 5 bases from V and 8 bases from J, with 12 bases between. The CDR3 contains 12 residues. The CDR3 region is CASSGGTRGYTF. For the CDR3, the DNA is TGTGCCAGTAGTGGGGGGACGAGGGGCTACACCTTC.

The rearrangement links TRBV4-3 to TRBJ1-5, with no clear D. CDR3 size: 14 residues. The V end was cut by 1 base, the J end by 3 bases, with 7 bases between. Germline CDR1 LGHNA, CDR2 YSLEER. The CDR3 DNA reads TGCGCCAGCAGCCAAGGACGGTCCAATCAGCCCCAGCATTTT. It codes for CASSQGRSNQPQHF.

This clone was seen more than once but under ten times. The rearrangement uses TRBV27 and TRBJ2-5; tentatively, D is TRBD1 (5 bases). Deletions cut 2 bases from V and 1 base from J, with 8 bases between. The CDR3 runs to 14 residues. Germline V CDR1 and CDR2: MNHEY, SMNVEV (reference sequence). The CDR3 DNA sequence: TGTGCCAGCAGTTTACAGGGTAGCCAAGAGACCCAGTACTTC. Amino acids: CASSLQGSQETQYF.

The genes are TRBV25-1 and TRBJ1-2, with D maybe TRBD1 (5 bases). In germline, CDR1 is MGHDK, CDR2 SYGVNS. V lost 3 bases and J 10 bases, leaving 15 bases between the germline ends. The CDR3 runs 13 residues. In nucleotides, the CDR3 is TGTGCCAGCAGTGATTCGTTAGGGGAGCACTACACCTTC. Translation: CASSDSLGEHYTF.

V gene TRBV4-1 combines with J gene TRBJ2-3; 8 nucleotides line up with TRBD2. The J segment lost 2 bases and the V segment lost 3 bases, leaving 4 bases of the junction unmatched. The CDR3 is made up of 15 amino acids. The germline gives CDR1 MGHRA, CDR2 YSYEKL. CDR3 sequence (DNA): TGCGCCAGCAGCCAGTCGGGACTAGACACAGATACGCAGTATTTT. Residues: CASSQSGLDTDTQYF.

This clone rates as medium-sized. The gene calls are TRBV6-4 and TRBJ2-3; TRBD2 aligns across 11 bases. This CDR3 contains 15 residues. The V segment lost 0 bases and the J segment 4 bases; nucleotides outside the gene matches: 0. The V gene's germline CDR1 is MRHNA and CDR2 SNTAGT. The DNA for the CDR3 is TGTGCCAGCAGTGACTCTAGCGGGGGGGCAGATACGCAGTATTTT. As protein: CASSDSSGGADTQYF.

The chain links TRBV29-1 to TRBJ2-1; the D gene could be TRBD1 or TRBD2 (5 bases each). V lost 7 bases and J 0 bases, leaving 13 bases between the germline ends. The CDR3 runs to 14 residues. Germline V gene data show CDR1 as SQVTM and CDR2 as ANQGSEA. CDR3 in amino acids: CSAKTGGSYNEQFF. In DNA form, the CDR3 reads TGCAGCGCCAAAACAGGAGGCTCCTACAATGAGCAGTTCTTC.

This chain uses TRBV11-1 with TRBJ2-7, with 8 bases identical to TRBD1. The junction had 0 bases not matched to a gene; V was cut back by 8 bases and J by 3 bases. The germline V gene encodes CDR1 SGHAT and CDR2 FQDESV (reference sequence). CDR3 length: 11 residues. This CDR3 reads CASGQGYEQYF. CDR3 DNA: TGTGCCAGCGGACAGGGCTACGAGCAGTACTTC.

This sequence joins TRBV7-2 and TRBJ1-5; no clear D gene. Germline values: CDR1 SGHTA, CDR2 FQGNSA. This CDR3 is 13 amino acids long. Trimming cost V 1 base and J 6 bases, with 7 bases left between them. The chain's CDR3 is CASSLETPQPQHF. CDR3 bases: TGTGCCAGCAGCTTAGAAACGCCTCAGCCCCAGCATTTT.

The gene calls are TRBV6-5 and TRBJ1-1; TRBD1 is a possible D gene (5 bases). The CDR3 length is 15 residues. Germline-derived CDR1 and CDR2 are MNHEY and SVGAGI. V was pared by 2 bases and J by 2 bases, with 12 bases between. The CDR3 sequence is CASSYGGASNTEAFF. DNA for the CDR3: TGTGCCAGCAGTTACGGGGGAGCCAGCAACACTGAAGCTTTCTTT.